Included here is one TCR beta chain sequence, with context. Profiled with immunoSEQ multiplex PCR; TCRdb holds only in-frame clones, not every one. The sample includes about 190,000 clones, approximately 84% seen only once; the top ten take roughly 3.2%. This entry comes from a study of blood T cell repertoires in COVID-19. Across the whole study: PBMCs, B-cell-depleted T cells, or T cells were the source of the cDNA or gDNA that made up the material.

The CDR3 is made up of 16 amino acids. V was trimmed by 4 bases and J by 0 bases, leaving 14 bases between them. In germline, CDR1 is LNHDA, CDR2 SQIVND (reference sequence). The J gene is TRBJ2-3, the V gene TRBV19; maybe TRBD2 (7 bases). This receptor was obtained from a woman in her 30s who had recovered from COVID-19. Sequencing was done on a sample of PBMCs or T cells enriched from blood (not recorded which). CDR3 region: CASSNPAGASTDTQYF. The CDR3 region has the DNA TGTGCCAGTAGTAACCCGGCGGGGGCGAGCACAGATACGCAGTATTTT.